This T cell receptor (beta chain) was identified during a study of T cells in Graves' hyperthyroidism and ophthalmopathy (dated 2019 in TCRdb). With respect to the entire study: Peripheral blood samples were taken at initial diagnosis, before any treatment was given. After sampling, hyperthyroidism patients received methimazole starting at 30 mg daily, and ophthalmopathy patients received high-dose intravenous methylprednisolone. An independent validation cohort of under 20 hyperthyroidism patients and approximately 16 patients who later progressed to ophthalmopathy tested prospective prediction of ophthalmopathy. In addition, the study compared T-cell repertoires in thyroid tissue and in blood from about 6 Graves' hyperthyroidism patients. TCR V-J signatures able to tell the groups apart were searched for in a discovery cohort of 100 patients, of whom around 42 had Graves' ophthalmopathy and about 60 had stable Graves' hyperthyroidism. For training and testing, the 100 patients in the discovery cohort were randomly divided in a 7:3 ratio. TCR Vbeta CDR3 sequencing of 120 to 150 peripheral blood samples (roughly 43 ophthalmopathy, 75 to 85 hyperthyroidism and roughly 17 progressor patients) is reported in the paper.

Ophthalmopathy patients had moderately to severely active disease, with a Clinical Activity Score of 3 or more, a NOSPECS grade of 4 or more, and a disease duration of less than 3 months. The study excluded patients with uncontrolled infections, other autoimmune diseases, pregnancy or lactation. Clinical symptoms, serum thyroxine and TRAb, thyroid ultrasound, and orbital computed tomography formed the basis for the diagnoses. PBMCs were isolated from approximately 10 ml of fresh peripheral blood by Ficoll-Paque density gradient centrifugation. Total RNA was extracted with Trizol reagent, and quality was checked on an Agilent 2100 Bioanalyzer. Comment on this clonotype: Its target antigen remains unknown. No much larger clonotype is one base removed from it; base qualities were not supplied.

The trim is 7 bases for V and 5 bases for J, with a gap of 12 bases between the germline ends. Including the terminal cysteine and phenylalanine, the CDR3 comprises 12 residues. Only CDR3 DNA is held: 36 bases, read in frame from base 1. The germline V gene specifies SGHTA as CDR1 and FQGTGA as CDR2. The paper as a whole reports these results and caveats: A 13 V-J signature model separated ophthalmopathy from stable hyperthyroidism, with approximately 87% sensitivity and about 81% specificity in cross-validation and 80%/75% in testing. Most expanded thyroid clonotypes (frequency above 0.001) were also detected in blood, suggesting blood repertoires may reflect thyroid immune responses. In validation, progression to ophthalmopathy was predicted by the model with around 70% sensitivity and around 76% specificity, a median of about 6.8 months before onset. No statistical method was used to fix the sample size in advance, and group allocation was not hidden from the investigators.

TCR beta CDR3 regions were amplified from RNA transcripts. The TCR CDR3 was subjected to a first round of RT-PCR using the HTBI primer set and the Qiagen OneStep RT-PCR kit. Libraries were constructed in a second round of multiplex PCR, after which size selection and purification were carried out. Sequencing of the libraries was done on an Illumina HiSeq2000 using paired-end 100 bp reads. The study's own analysis went as follows. Raw data were processed with SOAPnuke, discarding reads with adapters, uncalled bases, mean Phred below 15, or no exact constant-primer or identifier match. COPE v1.2.5 was used to merge the high-quality paired reads, and each unique nucleotide sequence was defined as a clonotype. MiTCR v1.1 was used to align clonotypes to the IMGT TRBV, TRBD and TRBJ reference segments. Analysis was restricted to V-J combinations with a frequency above 0.0001, which covered just over 98% of repertoires. A TCS score was defined as the ratio between F50 (clonal expansion) and ExV (chaos), using BLOSUM62-based TCRdist between CDR3 peptides within each V-J. Welch's t-statistics and random forest reduced fewer than 550 V-J features to under 15, which were used in a naive Bayes classifier (R e1071). Using fastp trimming at Q25 and MiXCR clonotype assembly, TCRdb reanalyzed the public sequencing data and kept in-frame beta chains. Each CDR3 protein gets just one entry, which takes the most common genes and DNA from the rows behind it. TCRdb's processing, not the study's, gives the V and J calls here. This sample has about 270,000 distinct CDR3 sequences in its table, and around 20% of those were observed once. The ten largest account for around 60% of the sample.

This TCR was sampled from a young man with Graves' ophthalmopathy. Sample: blood. The sequence joins TRBV7-3 to TRBJ2-7; no D gene is confidently identified. The sequenced DNA is TGTGCCAGCACCCAGAGAGGCCACGAGCAGTACTTC. It specifies CASTQRGHEQYF.